This T cell receptor (beta chain) was captured in a study of cytomegalovirus exposure and HLA in healthy donors. This clone came up once. The antigen is undetermined. PCR involved 60 Vbeta and 13 Jbeta primers. Sequenced by immunoSEQ multiplex PCR; TCRdb stores in-frame clones only, minus some. The table has about 160,000 clones, less than 85% seen once. The study, taken as a whole, reports: A later analysis found TCR association rates differed by HLA locus, highest for DRB1 and lowest for HLA-C. The authors assumed roughly uniform sequencing depth across donors for presence/absence analyses.

From germline, CDR1 is KGHSY and CDR2 FQNENV. The V and J ends lost 1 base and 0 bases respectively, with 6 bases between them. The CDR3 length is 14 residues. The chain employs TRBV16 and TRBJ1-1, with D possibly TRBD1 on 6 matching bases. This TCR was recovered from a man aged 55 to 69 in good health and CMV-seronegative. The material sequenced was PBMCs. The chain's CDR3 is CASSQWGLNTEAFF. For the CDR3, the DNA is TGTGCCAGCAGCCAATGGGGGCTGAACACTGAAGCTTTCTTT.